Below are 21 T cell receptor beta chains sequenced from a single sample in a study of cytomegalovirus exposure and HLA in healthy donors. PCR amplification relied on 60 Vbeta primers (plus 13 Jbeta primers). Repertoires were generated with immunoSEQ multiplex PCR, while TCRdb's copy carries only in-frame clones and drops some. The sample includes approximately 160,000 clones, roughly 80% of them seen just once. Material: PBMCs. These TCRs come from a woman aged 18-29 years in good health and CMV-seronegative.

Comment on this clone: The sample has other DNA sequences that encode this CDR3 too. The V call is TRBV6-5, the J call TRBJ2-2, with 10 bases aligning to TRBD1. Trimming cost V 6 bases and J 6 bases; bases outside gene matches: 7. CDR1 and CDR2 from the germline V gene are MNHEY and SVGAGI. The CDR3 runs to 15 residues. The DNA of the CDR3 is TGTGCCAGCAGCTCCGGGACAGGGGAATCCGGGGAGCTGTTTTTT. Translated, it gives CASSSGTGESGELFF.

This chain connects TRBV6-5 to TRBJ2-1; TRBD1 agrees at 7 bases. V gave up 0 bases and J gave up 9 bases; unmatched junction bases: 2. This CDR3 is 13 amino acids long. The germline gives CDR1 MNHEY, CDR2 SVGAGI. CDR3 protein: CASSYSRDSEQFF. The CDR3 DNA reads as TGTGCCAGCAGTTACTCAAGGGACAGTGAGCAGTTCTTC.

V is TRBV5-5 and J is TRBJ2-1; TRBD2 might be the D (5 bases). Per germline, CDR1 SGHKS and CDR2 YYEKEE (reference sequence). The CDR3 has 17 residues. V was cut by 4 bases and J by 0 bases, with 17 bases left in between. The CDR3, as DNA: TGTGCCAGCAGCCCCCGGGTTGGCGGGTCCTCCTACAATGAGCAGTTCTTC. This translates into CASSPRVGGSSYNEQFF.

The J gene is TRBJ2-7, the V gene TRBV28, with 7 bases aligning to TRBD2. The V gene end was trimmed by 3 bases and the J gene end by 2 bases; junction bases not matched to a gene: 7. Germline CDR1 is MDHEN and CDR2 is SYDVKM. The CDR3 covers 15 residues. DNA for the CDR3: TGTGCCAGCAGTTTGGCTAGCGGTCCGACCTACGAGCAGTACTTC. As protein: CASSLASGPTYEQYF. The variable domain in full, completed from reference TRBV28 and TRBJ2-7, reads DVKVTQSSRYLVKRTGEKVFLECVQDMDHENMFWYRQDPGLGLRLIYFSYDVKMKEKGDIPEGYSVSREKKERFSLILESASTNQTSMYLCASSLASGPTYEQYFGPGTRLTVT.

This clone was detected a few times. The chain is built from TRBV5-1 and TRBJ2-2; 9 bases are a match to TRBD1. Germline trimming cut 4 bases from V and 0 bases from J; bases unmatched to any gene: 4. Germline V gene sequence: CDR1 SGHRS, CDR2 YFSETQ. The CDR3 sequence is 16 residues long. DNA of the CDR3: TGCGCCAGCAGCAACAGGGGGCCGGCGAACACCGGGGAGCTGTTTTTT. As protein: CASSNRGPANTGELFF.

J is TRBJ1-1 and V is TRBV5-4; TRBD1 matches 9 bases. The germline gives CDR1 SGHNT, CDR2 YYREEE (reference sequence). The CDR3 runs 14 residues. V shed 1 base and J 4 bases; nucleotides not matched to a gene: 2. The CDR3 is CASSLTGGFTEAFF. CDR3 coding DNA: TGTGCCAGCAGCTTGACAGGGGGCTTCACTGAAGCTTTCTTT. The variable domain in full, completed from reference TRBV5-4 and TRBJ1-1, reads ETGVTQSPTHLIKTRGQQVTLRCSSQSGHNTVSWYQQALGQGPQFIFQYYREEENGRGNFPPRFSGLQFPNYSSELNVNALELDDSALYLCASSLTGGFTEAFFGQGTRLTVV.

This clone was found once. In DNA, the CDR3 is TGCGCCAGCAGCCAATCCGGGACAGGGAATGAAAAACTGTTTTTT. Translation: CASSQSGTGNEKLFF. The gene calls are TRBV5-1 and TRBJ1-4; 9 bases agree with TRBD1. The V gene's germline CDR1 is SGHRS and CDR2 YFSETQ. V gave up 4 bases and J gave up 5 bases; unmatched junction bases: 6. This CDR3 is built from 15 residues.

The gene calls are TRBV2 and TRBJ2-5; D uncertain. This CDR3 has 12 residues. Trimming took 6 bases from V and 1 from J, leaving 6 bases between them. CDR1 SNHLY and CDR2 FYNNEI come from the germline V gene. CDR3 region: CASRGLQETQYF. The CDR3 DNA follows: TGTGCCAGCAGGGGCCTCCAAGAGACCCAGTACTTC. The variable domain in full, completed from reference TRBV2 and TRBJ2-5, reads EPEVTQTPSHQVTQMGQEVILRCVPISNHLYFYWYRQILGQKVEFLVSFYNNEISEKSEIFDDQFSVERPDGSNFTLKIRSTKLEDSAMYFCASRGLQETQYFGPGTRLLVL.

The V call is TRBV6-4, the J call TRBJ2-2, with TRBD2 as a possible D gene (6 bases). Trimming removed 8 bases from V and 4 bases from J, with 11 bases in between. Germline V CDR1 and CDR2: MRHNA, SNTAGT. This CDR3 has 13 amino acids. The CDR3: CASGQTSTGELFF. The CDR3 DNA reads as TGTGCCAGCGGTCAGACTAGCACCGGGGAGCTGTTTTTT.

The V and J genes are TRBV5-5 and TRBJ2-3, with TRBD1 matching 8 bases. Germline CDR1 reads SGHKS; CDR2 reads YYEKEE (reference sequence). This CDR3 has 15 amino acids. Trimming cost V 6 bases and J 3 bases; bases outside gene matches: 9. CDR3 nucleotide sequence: TGTGCCAGCAATTCTCGGGACAGGAGTACAGATACGCAGTATTTT. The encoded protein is CASNSRDRSTDTQYF.

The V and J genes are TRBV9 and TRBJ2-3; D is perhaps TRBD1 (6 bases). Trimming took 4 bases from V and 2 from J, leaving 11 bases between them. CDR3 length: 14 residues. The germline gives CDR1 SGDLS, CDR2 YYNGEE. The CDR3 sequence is CASSPRQATDTQYF. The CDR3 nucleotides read TGTGCCAGCAGCCCGCGACAGGCCACAGATACGCAGTATTTT.

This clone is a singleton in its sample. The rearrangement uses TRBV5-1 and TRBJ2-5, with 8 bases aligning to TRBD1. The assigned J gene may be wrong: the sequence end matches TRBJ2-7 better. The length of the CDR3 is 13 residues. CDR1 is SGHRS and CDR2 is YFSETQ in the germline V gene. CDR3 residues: CASSGDRIYEQYF. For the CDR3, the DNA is TGCGCCAGCAGCGGGGACAGGATCTACGAGCAGTACTTC.

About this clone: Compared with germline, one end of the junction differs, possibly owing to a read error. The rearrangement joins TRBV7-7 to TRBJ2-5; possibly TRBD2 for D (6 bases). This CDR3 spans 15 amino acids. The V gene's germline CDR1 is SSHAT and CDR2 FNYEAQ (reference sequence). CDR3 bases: TGTGCTAGCAGCTTTATGGAGGGGTACAGAGAGACCCAGTACTTC. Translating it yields CASSFMEGYRETQYF.

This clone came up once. CDR3 sequence reads: CASSSGGNGNTIYF. The CDR3 nucleotides are TGTGCCAGCAGCTCTGGGGGGAATGGAAACACCATATATTTT. The chain links TRBV7-9 to TRBJ1-3, with TRBD1 as a possible D gene (5 bases). Trimming pared 4 bases from V and 3 bases from J, leaving 10 bases between. The CDR3 sequence is 14 residues long. Germline V gene data show CDR1 as SEHNR and CDR2 as FQNEAQ (reference sequence).

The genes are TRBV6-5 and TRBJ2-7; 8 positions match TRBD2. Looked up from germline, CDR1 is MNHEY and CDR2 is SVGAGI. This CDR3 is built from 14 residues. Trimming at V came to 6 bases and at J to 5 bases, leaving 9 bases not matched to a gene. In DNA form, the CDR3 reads TGTGCCAGCAGACCGGGACTAGTCCCTCACGAGCAGTACTTC. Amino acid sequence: CASRPGLVPHEQYF.

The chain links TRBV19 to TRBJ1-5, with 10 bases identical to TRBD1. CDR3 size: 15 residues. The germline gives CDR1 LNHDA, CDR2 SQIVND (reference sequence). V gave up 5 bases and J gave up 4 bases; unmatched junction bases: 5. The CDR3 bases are TGTGCCAGTAGTCGAACGGGACAGGGGAATCAGCCCCAGCATTTT. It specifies CASSRTGQGNQPQHF.

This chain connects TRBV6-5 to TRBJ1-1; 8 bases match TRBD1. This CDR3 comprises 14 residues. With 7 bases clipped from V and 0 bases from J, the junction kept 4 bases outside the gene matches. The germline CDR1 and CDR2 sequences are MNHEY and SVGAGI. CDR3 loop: CASTAGQVNTEAFF. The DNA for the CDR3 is TGTGCCAGCACTGCGGGACAGGTGAACACTGAAGCTTTCTTT.

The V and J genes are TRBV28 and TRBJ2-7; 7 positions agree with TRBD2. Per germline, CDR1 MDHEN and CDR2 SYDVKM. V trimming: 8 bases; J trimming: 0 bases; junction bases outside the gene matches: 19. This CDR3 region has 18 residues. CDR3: CASGPSMGSGSRSYEQYF. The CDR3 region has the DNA TGTGCCAGCGGCCCTAGTATGGGTAGCGGGTCCCGCTCCTACGAGCAGTACTTC.

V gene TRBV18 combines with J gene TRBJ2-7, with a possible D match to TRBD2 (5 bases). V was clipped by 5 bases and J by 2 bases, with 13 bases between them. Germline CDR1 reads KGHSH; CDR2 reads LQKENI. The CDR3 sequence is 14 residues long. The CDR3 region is CASSMQFGTYEQYF. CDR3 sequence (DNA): TGTGCCAGCTCAATGCAGTTCGGGACCTACGAGCAGTACTTC.

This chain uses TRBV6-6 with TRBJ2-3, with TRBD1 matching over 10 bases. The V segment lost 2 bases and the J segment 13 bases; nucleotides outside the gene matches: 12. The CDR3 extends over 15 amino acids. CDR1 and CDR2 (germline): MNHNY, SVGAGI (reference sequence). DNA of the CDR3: TGTGCCAGCAGTTACGGTGGACAGGGGGAACGCAGCAAGTATTTT. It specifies CASSYGGQGERSKYF.

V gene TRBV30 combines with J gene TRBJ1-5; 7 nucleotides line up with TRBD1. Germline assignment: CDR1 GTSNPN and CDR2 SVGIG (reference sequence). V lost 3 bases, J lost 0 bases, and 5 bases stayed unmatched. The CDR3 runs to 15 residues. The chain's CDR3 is CAWSLGQYSNQPQHF. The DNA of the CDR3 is TGTGCCTGGAGCCTGGGACAGTATAGCAATCAGCCCCAGCATTTT.